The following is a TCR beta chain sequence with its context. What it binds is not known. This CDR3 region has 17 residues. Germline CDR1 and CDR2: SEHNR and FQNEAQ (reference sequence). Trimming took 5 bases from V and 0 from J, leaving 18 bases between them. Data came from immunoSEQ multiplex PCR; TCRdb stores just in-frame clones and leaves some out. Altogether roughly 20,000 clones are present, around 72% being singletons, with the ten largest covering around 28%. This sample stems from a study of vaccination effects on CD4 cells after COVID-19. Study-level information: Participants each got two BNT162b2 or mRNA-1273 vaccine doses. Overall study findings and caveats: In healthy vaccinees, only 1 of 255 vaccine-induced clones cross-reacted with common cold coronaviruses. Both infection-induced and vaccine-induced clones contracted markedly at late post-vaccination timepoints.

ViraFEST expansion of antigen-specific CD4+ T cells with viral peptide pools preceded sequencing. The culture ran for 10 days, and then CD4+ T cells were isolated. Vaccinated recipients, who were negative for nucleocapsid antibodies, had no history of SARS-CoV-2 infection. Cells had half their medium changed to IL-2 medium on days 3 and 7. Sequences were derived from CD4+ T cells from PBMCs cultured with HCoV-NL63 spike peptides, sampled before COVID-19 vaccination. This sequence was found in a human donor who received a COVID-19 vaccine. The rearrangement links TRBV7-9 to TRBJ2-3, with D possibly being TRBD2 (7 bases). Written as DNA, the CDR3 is TGTGCCAGCAGCCCGGCGGGGGTGACAGGAAGCACAGATACGCAGTATTTT. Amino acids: CASSPAGVTGSTDTQYF.